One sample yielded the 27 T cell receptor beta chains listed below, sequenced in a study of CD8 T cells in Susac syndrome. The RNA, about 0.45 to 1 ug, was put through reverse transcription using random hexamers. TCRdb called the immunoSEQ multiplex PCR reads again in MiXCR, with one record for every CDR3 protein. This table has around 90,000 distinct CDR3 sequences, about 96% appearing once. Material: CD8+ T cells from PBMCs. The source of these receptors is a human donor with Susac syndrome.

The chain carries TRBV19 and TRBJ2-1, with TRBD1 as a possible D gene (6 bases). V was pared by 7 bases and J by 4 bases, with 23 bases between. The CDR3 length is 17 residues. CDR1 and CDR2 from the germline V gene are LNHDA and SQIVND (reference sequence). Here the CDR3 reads CASTPPGGRGVYNEQFF. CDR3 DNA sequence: TGTGCCAGTACCCCCCCTGGGGGCAGAGGGGTATACAATGAGCAGTTCTTC.

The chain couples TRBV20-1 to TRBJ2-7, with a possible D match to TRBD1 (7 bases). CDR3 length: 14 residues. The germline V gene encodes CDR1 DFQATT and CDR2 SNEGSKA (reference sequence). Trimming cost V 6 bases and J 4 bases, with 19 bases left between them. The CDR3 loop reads CSARPAGGIYEQYF. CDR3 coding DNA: TGCAGTGCACGCCCCGCAGGGGGGATTTACGAGCAGTACTTC.

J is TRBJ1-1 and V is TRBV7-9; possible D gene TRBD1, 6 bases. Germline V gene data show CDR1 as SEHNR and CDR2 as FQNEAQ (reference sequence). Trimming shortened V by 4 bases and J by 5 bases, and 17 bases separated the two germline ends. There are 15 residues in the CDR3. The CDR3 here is CASSSPQGGGTEAFF. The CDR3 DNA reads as TGTGCCAGCAGCTCTCCCCAAGGGGGAGGGACTGAAGCTTTCTTT.

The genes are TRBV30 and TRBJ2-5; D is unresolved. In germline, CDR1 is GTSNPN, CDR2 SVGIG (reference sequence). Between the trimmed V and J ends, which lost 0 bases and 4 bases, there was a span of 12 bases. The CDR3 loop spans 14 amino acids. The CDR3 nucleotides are TGTGCCTGGAGTGTACTCGGGTCCCGAGAGACCCAGTACTTC. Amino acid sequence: CAWSVLGSRETQYF.

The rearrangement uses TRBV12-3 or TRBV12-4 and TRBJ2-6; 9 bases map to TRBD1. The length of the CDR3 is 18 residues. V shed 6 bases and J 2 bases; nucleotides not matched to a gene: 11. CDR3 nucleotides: TGTGCCAGCAGGCAACCGGGACAGGGCCTCGCTGGGGCCAACGTCCTGACTTTC. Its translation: CASRQPGQGLAGANVLTF.

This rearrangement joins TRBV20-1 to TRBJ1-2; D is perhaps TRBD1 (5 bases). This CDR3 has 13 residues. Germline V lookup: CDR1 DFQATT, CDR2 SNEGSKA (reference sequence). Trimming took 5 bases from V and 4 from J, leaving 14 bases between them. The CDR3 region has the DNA TGCAGTGCTGGTCCCCCGGGGACCTATGGCTACACCTTC. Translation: CSAGPPGTYGYTF.

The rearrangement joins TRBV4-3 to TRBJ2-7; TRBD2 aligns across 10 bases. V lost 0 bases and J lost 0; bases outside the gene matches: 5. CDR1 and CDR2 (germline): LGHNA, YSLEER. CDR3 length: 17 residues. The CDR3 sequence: CASSQETSGAFSYEQYF. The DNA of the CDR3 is TGCGCCAGCAGCCAAGAAACTAGCGGGGCTTTCTCCTACGAGCAGTACTTC.

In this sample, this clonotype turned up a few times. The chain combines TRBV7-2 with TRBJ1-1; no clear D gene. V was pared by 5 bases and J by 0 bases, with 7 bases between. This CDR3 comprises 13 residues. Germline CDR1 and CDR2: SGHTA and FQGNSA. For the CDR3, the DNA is TGTGCCAGCAGCAGAGGCGTGAACACTGAAGCTTTCTTT. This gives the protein CASSRGVNTEAFF.

CDR3 DNA sequence: TGTGCCAGCAGTCGCCAGACCGGGACATCTTATGGCTACACCTTC. Amino acid sequence: CASSRQTGTSYGYTF. The chain has TRBV6-5 and TRBJ1-2, with D perhaps TRBD1 (6 bases). CDR3 size: 15 residues. Germline CDR1 is MNHEY and CDR2 is SVGAGI. With 5 bases removed from V and 5 bases from J, the gap between germline ends came to 18 bases.

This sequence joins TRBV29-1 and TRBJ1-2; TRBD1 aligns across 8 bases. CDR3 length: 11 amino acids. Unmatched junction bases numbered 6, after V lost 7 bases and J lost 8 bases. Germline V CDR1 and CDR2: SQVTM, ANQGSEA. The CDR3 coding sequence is TGCAGCGGGCAGGGGGCGAGCGGCTACACCTTC. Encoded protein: CSGQGASGYTF.

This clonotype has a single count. CDR3 residues: CASSHEGLAPTTQYF. CDR3 DNA sequence: TGTGCCAGCAGCCACGAGGGACTAGCTCCCACCACCCAGTACTTC. The chain has TRBV3-1 and TRBJ2-5; the match to TRBD2 covers 9 bases. Germline V gene data show CDR1 as LGHDT and CDR2 as YNNKEL (reference sequence). This CDR3 contains 15 residues. V lost 3 bases to trimming and J lost 8 bases; unmatched junction nucleotides: 10.

CDR3 protein: CASSLSGTDTQYF. CDR3 in DNA: TGTGCCAGCAGCTTGAGTGGAACAGATACGCAGTATTTT. The rearrangement uses TRBV5-6 and TRBJ2-3, with D uncertain. The CDR3 is 13 residues long. In germline, CDR1 is SGHDT, CDR2 YYEEEE. The V and J ends lost 1 base and 3 bases respectively, with 6 bases between them.

For the CDR3, the DNA is TGCGCCAGCAGCCAGGGGGTCGCCGAGGATTTAAGCTCTGGGGCCAACGTCCTGACTTTC. It yields the protein CASSQGVAEDLSSGANVLTF. The chain links TRBV4-3 to TRBJ2-6; either TRBD1 or TRBD2 may supply D (5 bases each). Germline loops: CDR1 LGHNA, CDR2 YSLEER. The CDR3 spans 20 residues. Between the trimmed V and J ends, which lost 3 bases and 0 bases, there was a span of 21 bases.

CDR3: CASSPRSDNSPLHF. CDR3 DNA: TGTGCCAGCTCACCGAGGAGCGATAATTCACCCCTCCACTTT. This chain joins TRBV18 and TRBJ1-6; D is unresolved. The V end lost 3 bases, the J end lost 5 bases, and 8 bases lay between the germline ends. The V gene's germline CDR1 is KGHSH and CDR2 LQKENI. The CDR3 is 14 amino acids.

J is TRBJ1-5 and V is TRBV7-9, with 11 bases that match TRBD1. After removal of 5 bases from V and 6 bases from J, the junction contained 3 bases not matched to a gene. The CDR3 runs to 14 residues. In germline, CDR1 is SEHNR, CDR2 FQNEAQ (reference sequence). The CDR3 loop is CASSTGQGAQPQHF. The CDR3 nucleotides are TGTGCCAGCAGCACCGGACAGGGGGCTCAGCCCCAGCATTTT.

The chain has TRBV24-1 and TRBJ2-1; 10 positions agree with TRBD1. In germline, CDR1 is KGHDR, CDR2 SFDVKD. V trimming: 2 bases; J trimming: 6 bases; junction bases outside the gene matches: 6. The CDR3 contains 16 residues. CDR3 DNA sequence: TGTGCCACCAGTGATTCCGGGACAGGGGACCCCAATGAGCAGTTCTTC. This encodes CATSDSGTGDPNEQFF.

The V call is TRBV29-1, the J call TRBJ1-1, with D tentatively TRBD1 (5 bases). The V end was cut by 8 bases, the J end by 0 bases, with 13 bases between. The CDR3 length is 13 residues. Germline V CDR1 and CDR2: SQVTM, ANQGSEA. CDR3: CSCSSGLNTEAFF. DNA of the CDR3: TGCAGCTGCAGTTCAGGGCTGAACACTGAAGCTTTCTTT. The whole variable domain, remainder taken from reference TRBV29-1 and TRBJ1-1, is SAVISQKPSRDICQRGTSLTIQCQVDSQVTMMFWYRQQPGQSLTLIATANQGSEATYESGFVIDKFPISRPNLTFSTLTVSNMSPEDSSIYLCSCSSGLNTEAFFGQGTRLTVV.

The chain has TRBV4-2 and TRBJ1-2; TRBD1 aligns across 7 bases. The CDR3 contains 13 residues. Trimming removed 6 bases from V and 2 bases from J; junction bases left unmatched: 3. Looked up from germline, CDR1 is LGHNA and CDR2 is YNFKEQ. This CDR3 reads CASSQGENYGYTF. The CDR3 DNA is TGTGCCAGCAGTCAGGGGGAGAACTATGGCTACACCTTC.

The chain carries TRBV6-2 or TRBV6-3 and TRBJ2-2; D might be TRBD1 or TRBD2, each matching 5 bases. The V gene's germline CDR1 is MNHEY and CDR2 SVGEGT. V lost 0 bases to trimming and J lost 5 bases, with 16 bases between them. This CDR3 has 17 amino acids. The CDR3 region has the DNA TGTGCCAGCAGTTACTCGAGGGTCTTCGGGGCGACCGGGGAGCTGTTTTTT. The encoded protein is CASSYSRVFGATGELFF.

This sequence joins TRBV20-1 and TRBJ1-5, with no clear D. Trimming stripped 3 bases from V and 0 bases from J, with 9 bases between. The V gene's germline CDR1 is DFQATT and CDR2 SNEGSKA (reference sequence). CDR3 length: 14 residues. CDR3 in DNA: TGCAGTGCTAGTCGGCAGGATAGCAATCAGCCCCAGCATTTT. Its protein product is CSASRQDSNQPQHF.

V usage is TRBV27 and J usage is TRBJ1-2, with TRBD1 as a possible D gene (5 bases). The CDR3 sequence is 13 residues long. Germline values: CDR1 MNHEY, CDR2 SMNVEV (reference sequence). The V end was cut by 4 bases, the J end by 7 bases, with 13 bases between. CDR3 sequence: CASSSHQGFGYTF. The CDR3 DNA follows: TGTGCCAGCAGTTCTCATCAGGGCTTTGGCTACACCTTC.

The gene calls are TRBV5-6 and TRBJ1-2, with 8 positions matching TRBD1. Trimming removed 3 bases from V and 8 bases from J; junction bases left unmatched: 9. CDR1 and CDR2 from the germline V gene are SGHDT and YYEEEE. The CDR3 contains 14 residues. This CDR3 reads CASSSLQGAEGYTF. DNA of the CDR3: TGTGCCAGCAGCTCGCTCCAGGGGGCTGAGGGCTACACCTTC.

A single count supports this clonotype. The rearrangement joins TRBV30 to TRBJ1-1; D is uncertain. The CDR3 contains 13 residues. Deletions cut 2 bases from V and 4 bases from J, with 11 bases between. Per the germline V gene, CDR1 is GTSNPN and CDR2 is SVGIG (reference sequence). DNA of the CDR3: TGTGCCTGGAGTCTCCTCCACGGCACTGAAGCTTTCTTT. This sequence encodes CAWSLLHGTEAFF.

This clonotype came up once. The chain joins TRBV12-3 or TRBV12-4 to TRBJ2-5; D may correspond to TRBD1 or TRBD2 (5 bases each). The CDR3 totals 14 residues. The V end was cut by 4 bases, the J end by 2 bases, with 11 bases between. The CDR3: CASSYEGHQETQYF. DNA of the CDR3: TGTGCCAGCAGTTATGAGGGGCATCAAGAGACCCAGTACTTC.

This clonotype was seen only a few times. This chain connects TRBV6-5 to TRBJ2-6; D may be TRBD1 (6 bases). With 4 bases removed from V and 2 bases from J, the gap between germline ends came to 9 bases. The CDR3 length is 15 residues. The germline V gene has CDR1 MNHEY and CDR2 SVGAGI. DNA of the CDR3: TGTGCCAGCAGTTTCCGGACAGCTGGGGCCAACGTCCTGACTTTC. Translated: CASSFRTAGANVLTF.

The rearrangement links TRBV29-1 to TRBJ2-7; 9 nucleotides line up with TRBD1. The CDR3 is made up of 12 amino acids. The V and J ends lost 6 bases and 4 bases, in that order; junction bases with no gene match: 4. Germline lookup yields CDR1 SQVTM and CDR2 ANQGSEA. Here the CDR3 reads CSVRGTGYEQYF. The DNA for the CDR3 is TGCAGCGTGAGAGGGACAGGGTACGAGCAGTACTTC.

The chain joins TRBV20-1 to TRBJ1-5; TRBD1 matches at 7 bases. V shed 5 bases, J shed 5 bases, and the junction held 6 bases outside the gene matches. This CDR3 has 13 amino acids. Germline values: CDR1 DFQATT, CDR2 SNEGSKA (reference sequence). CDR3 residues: CSAVVGGDQPQHF. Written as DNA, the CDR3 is TGCAGTGCTGTGGTAGGGGGCGATCAGCCCCAGCATTTT.